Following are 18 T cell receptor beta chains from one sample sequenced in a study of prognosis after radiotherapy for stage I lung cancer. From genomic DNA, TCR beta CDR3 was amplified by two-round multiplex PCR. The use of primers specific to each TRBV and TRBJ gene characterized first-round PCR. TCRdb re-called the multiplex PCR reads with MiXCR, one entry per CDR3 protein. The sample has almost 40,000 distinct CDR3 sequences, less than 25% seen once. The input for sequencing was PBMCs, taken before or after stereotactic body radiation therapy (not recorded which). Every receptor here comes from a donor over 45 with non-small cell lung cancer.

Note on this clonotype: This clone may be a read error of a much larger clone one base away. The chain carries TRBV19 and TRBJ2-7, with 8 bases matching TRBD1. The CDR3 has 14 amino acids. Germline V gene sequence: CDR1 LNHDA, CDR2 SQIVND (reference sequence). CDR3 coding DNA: TGTGCCAGTAGTCCGGGACAGGTGTGGTACGGGCAGTACTTC. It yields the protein CASSPGQVWYGQYF.

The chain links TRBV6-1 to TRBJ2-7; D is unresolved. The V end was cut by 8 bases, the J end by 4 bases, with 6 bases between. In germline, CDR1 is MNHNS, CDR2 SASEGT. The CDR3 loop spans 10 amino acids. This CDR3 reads CASSVYEQYF. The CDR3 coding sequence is TGTGCCAGCTCAGTATACGAGCAGTACTTC.

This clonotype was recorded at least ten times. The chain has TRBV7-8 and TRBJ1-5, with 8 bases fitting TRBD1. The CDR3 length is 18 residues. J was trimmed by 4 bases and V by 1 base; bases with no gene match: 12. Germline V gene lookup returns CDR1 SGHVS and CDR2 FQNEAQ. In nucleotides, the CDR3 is TGTGCCAGCAGCTTAGGTGGGACAGGCAATTTATGGAATCAGCCCCAGCATTTT. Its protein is CASSLGGTGNLWNQPQHF.

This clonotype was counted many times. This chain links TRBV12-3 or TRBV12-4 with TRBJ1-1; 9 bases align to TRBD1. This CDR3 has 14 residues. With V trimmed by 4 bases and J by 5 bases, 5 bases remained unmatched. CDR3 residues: CASSSGTGRTEAFF. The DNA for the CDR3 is TGTGCCAGCAGTTCCGGGACAGGGAGGACTGAAGCTTTCTTT.

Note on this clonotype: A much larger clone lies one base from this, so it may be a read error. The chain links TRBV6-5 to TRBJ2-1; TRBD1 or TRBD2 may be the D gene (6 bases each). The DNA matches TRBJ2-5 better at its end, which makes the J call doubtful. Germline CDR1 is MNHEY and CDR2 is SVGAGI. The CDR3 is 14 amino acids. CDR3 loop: CASIYWGAMETQYF. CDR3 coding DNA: TGTGCCAGCATTTACTGGGGGGCTATGGAGACCCAGTACTTC.

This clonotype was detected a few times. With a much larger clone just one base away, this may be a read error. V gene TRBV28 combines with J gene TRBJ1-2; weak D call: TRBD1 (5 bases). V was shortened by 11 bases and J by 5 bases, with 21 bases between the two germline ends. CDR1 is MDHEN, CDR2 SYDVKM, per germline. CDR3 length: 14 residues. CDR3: CACSPAGGGYGYTF. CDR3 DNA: TGTGCCTGCTCCCCGGCAGGCGGGGGGTATGGCTACACCTTC.

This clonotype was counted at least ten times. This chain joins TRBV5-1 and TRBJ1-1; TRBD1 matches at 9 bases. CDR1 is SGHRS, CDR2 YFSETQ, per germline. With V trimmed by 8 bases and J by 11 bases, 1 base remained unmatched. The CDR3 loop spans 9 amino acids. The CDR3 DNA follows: TGCGCCAGAGGGACAGGGGCTTTCTTT. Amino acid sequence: CARGTGAFF.

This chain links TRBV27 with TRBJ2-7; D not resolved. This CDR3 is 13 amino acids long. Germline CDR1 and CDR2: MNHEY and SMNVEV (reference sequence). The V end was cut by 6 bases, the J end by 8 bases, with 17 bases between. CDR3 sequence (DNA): TGTGCCAGCAGACACAGATCGAGTGATCAGCAGTACTTC. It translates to CASRHRSSDQQYF.

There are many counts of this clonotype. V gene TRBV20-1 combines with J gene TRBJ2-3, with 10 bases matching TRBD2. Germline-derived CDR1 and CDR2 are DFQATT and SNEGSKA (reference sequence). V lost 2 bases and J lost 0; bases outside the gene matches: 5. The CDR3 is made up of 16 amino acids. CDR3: CSARSGGVYSTDTQYF. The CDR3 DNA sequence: TGCAGTGCTAGAAGCGGGGGGGTCTATAGCACAGATACGCAGTATTTT.

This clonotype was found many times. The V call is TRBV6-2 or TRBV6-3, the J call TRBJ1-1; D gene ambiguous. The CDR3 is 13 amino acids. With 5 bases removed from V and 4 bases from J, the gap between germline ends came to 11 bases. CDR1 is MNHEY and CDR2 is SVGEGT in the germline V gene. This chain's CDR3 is CASSPGRFTEAFF. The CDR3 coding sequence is TGTGCCAGCAGTCCCGGACGGTTCACTGAAGCTTTCTTT.

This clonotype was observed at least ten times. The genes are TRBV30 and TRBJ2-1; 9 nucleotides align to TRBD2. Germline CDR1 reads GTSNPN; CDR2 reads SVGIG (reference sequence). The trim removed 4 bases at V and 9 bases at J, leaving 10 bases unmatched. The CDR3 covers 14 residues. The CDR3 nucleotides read TGTGCCTGGACGTACGGGACTAGCCAATCTGAGCAGTTCTTC. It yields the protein CAWTYGTSQSEQFF.

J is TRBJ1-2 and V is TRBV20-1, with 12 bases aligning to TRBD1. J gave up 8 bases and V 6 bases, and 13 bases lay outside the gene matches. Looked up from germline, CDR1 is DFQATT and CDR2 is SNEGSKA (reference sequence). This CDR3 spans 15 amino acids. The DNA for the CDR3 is TGCAGTGCCGCCTGGTCGGGGACAGGGGGCTTAGGCTACACCTTC. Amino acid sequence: CSAAWSGTGGLGYTF.

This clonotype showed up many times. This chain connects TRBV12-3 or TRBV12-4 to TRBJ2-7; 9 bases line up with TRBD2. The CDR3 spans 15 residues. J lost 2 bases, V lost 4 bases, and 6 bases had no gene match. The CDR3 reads CASSSGLAHPYEQYF. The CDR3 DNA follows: TGTGCCAGCAGTTCTGGACTAGCGCACCCCTACGAGCAGTACTTC.

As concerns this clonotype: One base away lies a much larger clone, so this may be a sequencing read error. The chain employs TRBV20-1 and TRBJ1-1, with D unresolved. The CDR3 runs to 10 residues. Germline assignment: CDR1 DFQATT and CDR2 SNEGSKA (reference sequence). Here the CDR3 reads CSASGARYLF. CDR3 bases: TGCAGTGCTAGCGGTGCCAGGTATCTCTTT.

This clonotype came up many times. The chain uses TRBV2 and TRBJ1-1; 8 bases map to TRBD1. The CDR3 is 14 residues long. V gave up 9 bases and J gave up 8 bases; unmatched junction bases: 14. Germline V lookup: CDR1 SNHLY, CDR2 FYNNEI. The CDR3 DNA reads TGTGCCAGGTCGACAGGGGTCGCAACCGTAGAAGCTTTCTTT. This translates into CARSTGVATVEAFF.

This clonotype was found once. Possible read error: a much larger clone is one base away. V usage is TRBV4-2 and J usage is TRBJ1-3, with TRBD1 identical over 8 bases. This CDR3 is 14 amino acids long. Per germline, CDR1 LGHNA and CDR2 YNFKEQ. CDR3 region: CATSQGKQGDTIYF. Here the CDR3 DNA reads TGTGCCACCAGCCAAGGGAAACAGGGGGACACCATATATTTT.

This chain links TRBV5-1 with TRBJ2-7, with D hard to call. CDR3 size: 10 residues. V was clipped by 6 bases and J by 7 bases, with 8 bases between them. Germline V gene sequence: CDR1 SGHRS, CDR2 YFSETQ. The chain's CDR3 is CASTNGEQYF. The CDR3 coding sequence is TGCGCCAGCACAAATGGGGAGCAGTACTTC.

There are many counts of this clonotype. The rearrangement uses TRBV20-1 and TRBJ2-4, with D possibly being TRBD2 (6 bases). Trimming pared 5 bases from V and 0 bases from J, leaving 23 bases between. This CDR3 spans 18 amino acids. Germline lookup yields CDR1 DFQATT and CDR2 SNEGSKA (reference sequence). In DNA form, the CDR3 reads TGCAGTGCTTGGCCTTTTGGGGGGACTCAACTAGCCAAAAACATTCAGTACTTC. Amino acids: CSAWPFGGTQLAKNIQYF.